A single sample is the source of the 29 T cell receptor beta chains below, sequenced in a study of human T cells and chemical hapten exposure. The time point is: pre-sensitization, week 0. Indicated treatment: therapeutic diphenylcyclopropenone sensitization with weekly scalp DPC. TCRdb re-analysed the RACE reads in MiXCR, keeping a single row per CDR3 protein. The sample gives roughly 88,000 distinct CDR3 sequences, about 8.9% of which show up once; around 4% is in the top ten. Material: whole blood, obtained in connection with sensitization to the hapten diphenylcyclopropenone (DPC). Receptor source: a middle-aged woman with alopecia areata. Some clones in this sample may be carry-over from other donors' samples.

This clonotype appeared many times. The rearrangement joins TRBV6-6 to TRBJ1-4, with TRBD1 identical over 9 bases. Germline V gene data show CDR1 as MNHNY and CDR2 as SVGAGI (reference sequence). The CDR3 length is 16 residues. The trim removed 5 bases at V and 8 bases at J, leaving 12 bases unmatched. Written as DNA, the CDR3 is TGTGCCAGCAGTACCCTGGGGGGACAGGGATTGGAAAAACTGTTTTTT. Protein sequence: CASSTLGGQGLEKLFF.

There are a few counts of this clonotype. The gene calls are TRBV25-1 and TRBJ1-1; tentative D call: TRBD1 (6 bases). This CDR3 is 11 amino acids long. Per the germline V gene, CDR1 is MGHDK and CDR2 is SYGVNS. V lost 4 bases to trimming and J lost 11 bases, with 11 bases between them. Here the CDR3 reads CASSGTGTAFF. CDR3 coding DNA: TGTGCCAGCAGTGGTACAGGGACGGCTTTCTTT.

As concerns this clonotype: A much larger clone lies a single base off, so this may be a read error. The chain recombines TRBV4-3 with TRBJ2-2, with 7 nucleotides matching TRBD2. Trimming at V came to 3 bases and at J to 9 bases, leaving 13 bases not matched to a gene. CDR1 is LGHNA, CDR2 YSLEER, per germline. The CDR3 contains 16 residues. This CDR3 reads CASSQRTRGSTWELFF. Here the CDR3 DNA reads TGCGCCAGCAGCCAGCGGACTAGAGGTAGTACCTGGGAGCTGTTTTTT.

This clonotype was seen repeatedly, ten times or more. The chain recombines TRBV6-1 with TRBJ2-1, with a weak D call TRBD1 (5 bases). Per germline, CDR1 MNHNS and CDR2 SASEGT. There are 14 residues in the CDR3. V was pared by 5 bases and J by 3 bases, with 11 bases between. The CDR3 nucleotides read TGTGCCAGCAGTACTACAGGTTTCTACAATGAGCAGTTCTTC. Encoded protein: CASSTTGFYNEQFF.

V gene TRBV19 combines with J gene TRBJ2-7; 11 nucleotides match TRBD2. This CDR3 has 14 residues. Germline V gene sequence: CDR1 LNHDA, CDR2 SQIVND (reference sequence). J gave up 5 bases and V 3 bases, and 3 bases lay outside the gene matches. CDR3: CASSMGLADHEQYF. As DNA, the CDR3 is TGTGCCAGTAGTATGGGACTAGCGGATCACGAGCAGTACTTC.

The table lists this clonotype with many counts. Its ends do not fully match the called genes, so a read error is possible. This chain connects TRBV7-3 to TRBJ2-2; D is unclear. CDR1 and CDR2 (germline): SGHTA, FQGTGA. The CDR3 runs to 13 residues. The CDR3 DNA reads TGTGCCAGCAGCTTAGGGAACCCCGGGGAGCTGTTTTTT. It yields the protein CASSLGNPGELFF. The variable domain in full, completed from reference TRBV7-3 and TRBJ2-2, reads GAGVSQTPSNKVTEKGKYVELRCDPISGHTALYWYRQSLGQGPEFLIYFQGTGAADDSGLPNDRFFAVRPEGSVSTLKIQRTERGDSAVYLCASSLGNPGELFFGEGSRLTVL.

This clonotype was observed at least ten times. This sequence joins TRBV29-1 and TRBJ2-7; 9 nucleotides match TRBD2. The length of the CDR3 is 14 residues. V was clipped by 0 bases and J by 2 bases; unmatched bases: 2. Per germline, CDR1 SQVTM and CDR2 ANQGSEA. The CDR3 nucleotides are TGCAGCGTTGAAGAAGGGACTAGCACCTACGAGCAGTACTTC. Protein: CSVEEGTSTYEQYF.

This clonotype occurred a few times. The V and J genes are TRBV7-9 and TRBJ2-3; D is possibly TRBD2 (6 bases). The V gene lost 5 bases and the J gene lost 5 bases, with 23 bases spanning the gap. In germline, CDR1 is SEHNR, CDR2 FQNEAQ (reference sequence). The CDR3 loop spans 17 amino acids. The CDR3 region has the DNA TGTGCCAGCAGCCCAATAAGGACCGGGGGTCCTCGAGATACGCAGTATTTT. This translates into CASSPIRTGGPRDTQYF.

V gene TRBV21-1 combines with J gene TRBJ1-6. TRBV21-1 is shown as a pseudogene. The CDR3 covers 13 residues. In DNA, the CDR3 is TGTGCCAGCAGCAACCGCAATAATTCACCCCTCCACTTT. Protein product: CASSNRNNSPLHF.

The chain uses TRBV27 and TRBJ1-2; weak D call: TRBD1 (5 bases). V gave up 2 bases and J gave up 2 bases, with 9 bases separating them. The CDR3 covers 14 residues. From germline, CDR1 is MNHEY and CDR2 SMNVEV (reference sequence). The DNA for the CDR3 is TGTGCCAGCAGTTTACAGGGAGGGAACTATGGCTACACCTTC. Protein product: CASSLQGGNYGYTF.

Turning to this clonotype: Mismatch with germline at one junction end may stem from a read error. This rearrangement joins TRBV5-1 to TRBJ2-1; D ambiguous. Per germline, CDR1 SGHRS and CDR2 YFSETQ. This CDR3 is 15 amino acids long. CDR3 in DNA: TGCACCAGCAGCTTGACGGACCCTACCTACAATGAGCAGTTCTTC. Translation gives CTSSLTDPTYNEQFF.

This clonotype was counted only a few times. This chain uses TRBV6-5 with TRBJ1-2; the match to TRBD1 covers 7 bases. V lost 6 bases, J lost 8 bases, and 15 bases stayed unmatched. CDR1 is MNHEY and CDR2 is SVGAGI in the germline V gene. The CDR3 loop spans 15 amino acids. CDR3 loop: CASSRTFDRAGGYTF. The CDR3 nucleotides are TGTGCCAGCAGCCGAACCTTTGACAGGGCCGGCGGCTACACCTTC.

The CDR3 DNA follows: TGCAGTGCCACCTTATACGGGGCGGGGGTTAGAGGCTACACCTTC. Protein sequence: CSATLYGAGVRGYTF. The V and J genes are TRBV20-1 and TRBJ1-2; D is perhaps TRBD1 (5 bases). V lost 6 bases, J lost 8 bases, and 25 bases lay in between. The CDR3 loop spans 15 amino acids. Germline CDR1 DFQATT, CDR2 SNEGSKA (reference sequence).

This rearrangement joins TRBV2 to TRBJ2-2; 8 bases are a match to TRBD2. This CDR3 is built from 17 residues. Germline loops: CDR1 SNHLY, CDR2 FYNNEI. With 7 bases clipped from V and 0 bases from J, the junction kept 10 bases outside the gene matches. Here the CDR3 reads CASTVRASGPNTGELFF. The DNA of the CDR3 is TGTGCCAGCACTGTCAGGGCTAGCGGGCCGAACACCGGGGAGCTGTTTTTT.

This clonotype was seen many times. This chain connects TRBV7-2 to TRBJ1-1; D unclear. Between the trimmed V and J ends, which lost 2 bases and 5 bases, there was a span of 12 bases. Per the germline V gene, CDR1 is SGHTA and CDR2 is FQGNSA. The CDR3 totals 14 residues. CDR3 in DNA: TGTGCCAGCAGCTTATGGCAGACTAAAACTGAAGCTTTCTTT. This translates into CASSLWQTKTEAFF.

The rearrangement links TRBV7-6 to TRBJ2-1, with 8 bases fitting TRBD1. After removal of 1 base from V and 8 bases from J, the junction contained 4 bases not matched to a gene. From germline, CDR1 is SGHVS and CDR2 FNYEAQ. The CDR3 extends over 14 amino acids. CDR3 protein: CASSLGTGTDEQFF. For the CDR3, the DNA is TGTGCCAGCAGCTTAGGGACAGGGACTGATGAGCAGTTCTTC. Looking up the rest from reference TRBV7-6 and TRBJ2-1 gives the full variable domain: GAGVSQSPRYKVTKRGQDVALRCDPISGHVSLYWYRQALGQGPEFLTYFNYEAQQDKSGLPNDRFSAERPEGSISTLTIQRTEQRDSAMYRCASSLGTGTDEQFFGPGTRLTVL.

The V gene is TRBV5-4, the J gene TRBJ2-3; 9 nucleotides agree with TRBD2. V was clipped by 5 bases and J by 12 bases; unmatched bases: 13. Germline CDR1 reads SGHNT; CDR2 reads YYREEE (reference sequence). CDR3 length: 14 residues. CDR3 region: CASRREGLAGVQYF. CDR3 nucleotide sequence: TGTGCCAGCAGAAGGGAGGGTTTAGCGGGGGTCCAGTATTTT.

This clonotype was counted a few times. The CDR3 DNA sequence: TGTGCCAGCAGTTACGCCAGAGGGCTTATGAACACTGAAGCTTTCTTT. Translating gives CASSYARGLMNTEAFF. This chain connects TRBV6-2 or TRBV6-3 to TRBJ1-1; D not resolved. The CDR3 has 16 residues. Trimming took off 2 bases at V and 0 bases at J, with 13 bases between the two ends. Germline loops: CDR1 MNHEY, CDR2 SVGEGT.

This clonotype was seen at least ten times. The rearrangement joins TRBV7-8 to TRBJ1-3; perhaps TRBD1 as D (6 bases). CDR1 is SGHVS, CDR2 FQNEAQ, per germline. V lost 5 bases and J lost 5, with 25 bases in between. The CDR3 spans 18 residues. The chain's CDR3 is CASSHGGARERLRNTIYF. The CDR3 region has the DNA TGTGCCAGCAGCCATGGGGGGGCCAGGGAGAGACTGAGAAACACCATATATTTT.

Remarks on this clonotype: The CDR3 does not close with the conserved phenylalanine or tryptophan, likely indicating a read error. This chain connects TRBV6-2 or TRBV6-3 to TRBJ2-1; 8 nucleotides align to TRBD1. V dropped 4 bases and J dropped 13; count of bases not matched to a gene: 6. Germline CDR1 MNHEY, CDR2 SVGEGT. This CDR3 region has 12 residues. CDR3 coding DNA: TGTGCCAGCAGTTCCTCCGGGACAGGCCAGTTCTCC. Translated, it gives CASSSSGTGQFS.

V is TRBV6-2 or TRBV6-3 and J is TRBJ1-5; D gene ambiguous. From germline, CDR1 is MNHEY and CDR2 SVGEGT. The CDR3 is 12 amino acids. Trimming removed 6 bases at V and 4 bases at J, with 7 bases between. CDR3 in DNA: TGTGCCAGCAGCCCGTATAATCAGCCCCAGCATTTT. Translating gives CASSPYNQPQHF.

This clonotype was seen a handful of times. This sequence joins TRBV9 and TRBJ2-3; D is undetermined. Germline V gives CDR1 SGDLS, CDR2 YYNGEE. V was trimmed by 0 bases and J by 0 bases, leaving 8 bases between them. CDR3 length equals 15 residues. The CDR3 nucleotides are TGTGCCAGCAGCGTAGGGGTTGACAGCACAGATACGCAGTATTTT. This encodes CASSVGVDSTDTQYF.

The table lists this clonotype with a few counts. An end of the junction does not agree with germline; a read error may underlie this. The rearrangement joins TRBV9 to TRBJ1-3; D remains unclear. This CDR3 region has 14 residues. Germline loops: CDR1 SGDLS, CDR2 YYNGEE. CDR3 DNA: TGTGCCAGCAGCGTGGCAAGCTCTGAAAACACCATATATTTT. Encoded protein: CASSVASSENTIYF.

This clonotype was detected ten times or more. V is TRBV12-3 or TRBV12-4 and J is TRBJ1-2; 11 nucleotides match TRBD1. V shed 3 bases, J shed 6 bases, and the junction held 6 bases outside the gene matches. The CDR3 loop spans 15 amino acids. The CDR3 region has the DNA TGTGCCAGCAGTTTCACCGGGACAGGGGGTAATGGCTACACCTTC. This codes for CASSFTGTGGNGYTF.

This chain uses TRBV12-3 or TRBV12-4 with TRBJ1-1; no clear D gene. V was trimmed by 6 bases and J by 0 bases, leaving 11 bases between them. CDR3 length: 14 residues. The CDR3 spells CASSPLGLNTEAFF. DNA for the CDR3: TGTGCCAGCAGCCCTCTGGGCCTGAACACTGAAGCTTTCTTT.

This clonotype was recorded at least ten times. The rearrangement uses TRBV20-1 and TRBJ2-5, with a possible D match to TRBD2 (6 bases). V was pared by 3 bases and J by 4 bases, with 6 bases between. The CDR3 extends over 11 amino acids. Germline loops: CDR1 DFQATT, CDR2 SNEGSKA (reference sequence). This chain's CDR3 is CSASGGETQYF. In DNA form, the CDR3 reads TGCAGTGCTAGCGGGGGAGAGACCCAGTACTTC.

CDR3: CASGSTEANTGELFF. CDR3 nucleotides: TGTGCCAGCGGATCGACAGAGGCCAACACCGGGGAGCTGTTTTTT. The chain joins TRBV11-2 to TRBJ2-2, with D possibly being TRBD1 (5 bases). The CDR3 runs to 15 residues. V gave up 8 bases and J gave up 2 bases, with 15 bases separating them. CDR1 and CDR2 from the germline V gene are SGHAT and FQNNGV.

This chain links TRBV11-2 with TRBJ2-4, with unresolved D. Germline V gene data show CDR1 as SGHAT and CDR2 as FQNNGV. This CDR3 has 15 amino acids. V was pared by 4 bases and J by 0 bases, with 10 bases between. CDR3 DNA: TGTGCCAGCAGCTCTCAGTCGATAGCCAAAAACATTCAGTACTTC. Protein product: CASSSQSIAKNIQYF.

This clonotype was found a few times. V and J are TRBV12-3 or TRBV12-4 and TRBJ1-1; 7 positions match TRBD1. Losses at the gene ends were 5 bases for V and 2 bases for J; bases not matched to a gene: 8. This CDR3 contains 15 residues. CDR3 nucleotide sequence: TGTGCCAGCAGTCGCGGGACAGAACAAAACACTGAAGCTTTCTTT. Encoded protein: CASSRGTEQNTEAFF.